The 26 T cell receptor beta chains below were found in one sample sequenced in a study of T cells in Graves' hyperthyroidism and ophthalmopathy. Amplification targeted TCR beta CDR3 regions from RNA transcripts. HTBI primers were used for first-round RT-PCR of the TCR CDR3. Using its own MiXCR run on the multiplex PCR reads, TCRdb lists one record per CDR3 protein. The sample contains about 600,000 distinct CDR3 sequences, approximately 15% of which appear only once. Sequenced: blood. The receptors were gathered from a woman aged 40 to 50 with Graves' ophthalmopathy.

A note on this clonotype: This may be a read error, as it is one base from a much larger clone. The chain joins TRBV5-1 to TRBJ1-2, with D unclear. The V end was cut by 0 bases, the J end by 1 base, with 7 bases between. The CDR3 has 14 residues. In germline, CDR1 is SGHRS, CDR2 YFSETQ. CDR3 bases: TGCGCCAGCAGCTTGGTGCAGGATAACTATGGCTACACCTTC. The encoded protein is CASSLVQDNYGYTF.

Ten or more counts support this clonotype. The chain couples TRBV7-9 to TRBJ2-1, with TRBD1 as a possible D gene (6 bases). The CDR3 spans 15 residues. Germline V lookup: CDR1 SEHNR, CDR2 FQNEAQ (reference sequence). Trimming removed 1 base from V and 7 bases from J, with 14 bases in between. The CDR3 DNA follows: TGTGCCAGCAGCTTAGGTGGGACAAGGGCTAATGAGCAGTTCTTC. Amino acids: CASSLGGTRANEQFF.

This clonotype was observed at least ten times. This chain links TRBV3-1 with TRBJ2-1; D tentatively fits TRBD1 or TRBD2 (5 bases each). The CDR3 is 13 amino acids. Between the trimmed V and J ends, which lost 1 base and 7 bases, there was a span of 8 bases. Germline-derived CDR1 and CDR2 are LGHDT and YNNKEL (reference sequence). The DNA for the CDR3 is TGTGCCAGCAGCCAAGGAGGGGCGAATGAGCAGTTCTTC. Protein sequence: CASSQGGANEQFF.

This clonotype was counted a few times. This rearrangement joins TRBV6-5 to TRBJ2-2; D is unclear. The CDR3 loop spans 14 amino acids. Germline V gene lookup returns CDR1 MNHEY and CDR2 SVGAGI. Trimming pared 2 bases from V and 6 bases from J, leaving 10 bases between. The CDR3 DNA is TGTGCCAGCAGTTACACACAAGGAGCCGGGGAGCTGTTTTTT. Its translation is CASSYTQGAGELFF.

This clonotype occurred a few times. The CDR3 nucleotides are TGCAGCGTTGTAATTCAGGGAGTTTACGAGCAGTACTTC. It translates to CSVVIQGVYEQYF. The rearrangement joins TRBV29-1 to TRBJ2-7; the D call may be TRBD1 or TRBD2 (5 bases each). Germline V lookup: CDR1 SQVTM, CDR2 ANQGSEA. This CDR3 comprises 13 residues. The V and J ends lost 4 bases and 4 bases respectively, with 14 bases between them.

This chain uses TRBV28 with TRBJ1-5; 7 bases match TRBD1. The CDR3 is made up of 15 amino acids. Germline V CDR1 and CDR2: MDHEN, SYDVKM. V lost 6 bases, J lost 4 bases, and 9 bases stayed unmatched. The CDR3 loop reads CASSDRVSPNQPQHF. The CDR3 nucleotides read TGTGCCAGCAGCGACAGGGTGAGCCCTAATCAGCCCCAGCATTTT.

This clonotype occurred a few times. The chain has TRBV30 and TRBJ2-3; the D is unclear. In germline, CDR1 is GTSNPN, CDR2 SVGIG (reference sequence). The CDR3 has 11 residues. V was cut by 1 base and J by 6 bases, with 5 bases left in between. In DNA, the CDR3 is TGTGCCTGGAGTGCGTCCGATACGCAGTATTTT. Its protein is CAWSASDTQYF.

This clonotype was seen a handful of times. The chain is built from TRBV11-3 and TRBJ1-1, with a weak D call TRBD1 (5 bases). Germline assignment: CDR1 SGHNT and CDR2 YENEEA. V lost 2 bases and J lost 6, with 10 bases in between. The CDR3 spans 13 residues. This CDR3 reads CASSLNARAEAFF. The CDR3 nucleotides are TGTGCCAGCAGCTTAAACGCCAGGGCTGAAGCTTTCTTT.

The chain has TRBV3-1 and TRBJ2-7; D is possibly TRBD2 (6 bases). The CDR3 runs to 14 residues. Germline-derived CDR1 and CDR2 are LGHDT and YNNKEL (reference sequence). Trimming shortened V by 1 base and J by 3 bases, and 10 bases separated the two germline ends. CDR3 in amino acids: CASSQGIGSYEQYF. CDR3 bases: TGTGCCAGCAGCCAAGGGATCGGGAGCTACGAGCAGTACTTC.

In its sample, this clonotype was seen a few times. The chain couples TRBV20-1 to TRBJ2-3; 9 bases line up with TRBD2. V lost 6 bases to trimming and J lost 2 bases; unmatched junction nucleotides: 9. This CDR3 has 15 residues. CDR1 is DFQATT and CDR2 is SNEGSKA in the germline V gene (reference sequence). CDR3 DNA: TGCAGTGCCATAATAGCGGGAGACATCACAGATACGCAGTATTTT. It translates to CSAIIAGDITDTQYF.

The chain recombines TRBV18 with TRBJ2-3; 13 nucleotides agree with TRBD2. CDR1 is KGHSH, CDR2 LQKENI, per germline. The J segment lost 2 bases and the V segment lost 0 bases, leaving 5 bases of the junction unmatched. The CDR3 spans 18 residues. CDR3 in DNA: TGTGCCAGCTCACCACCGTCAGGACTAGCGGGAGCCACAGATACGCAGTATTTT. Its protein product is CASSPPSGLAGATDTQYF.

V gene TRBV19 combines with J gene TRBJ2-7, with 11 bases lining up with TRBD1. This CDR3 is 16 amino acids long. V was pared by 6 bases and J by 0 bases, with 7 bases of the junction left unmatched. CDR1 and CDR2 from the germline V gene are LNHDA and SQIVND (reference sequence). The CDR3 DNA reads as TGTGCCAGTAGCATCGGGACAGGGGGGAGCTCCTACGAGCAGTACTTC. The encoded protein is CASSIGTGGSSYEQYF.

J is TRBJ1-1 and V is TRBV5-1; 7 bases align to TRBD1. The germline V gene encodes CDR1 SGHRS and CDR2 YFSETQ. The V and J ends lost 4 bases and 3 bases, in that order; junction bases with no gene match: 15. The CDR3 is made up of 17 amino acids. The CDR3 reads CASSPQPTGAGDTEAFF. The CDR3 DNA reads as TGCGCCAGCAGCCCCCAACCTACAGGGGCTGGGGACACTGAAGCTTTCTTT.

V gene TRBV18 combines with J gene TRBJ2-5; 8 bases fit TRBD1. The CDR3 consists of 15 residues. The germline gives CDR1 KGHSH, CDR2 LQKENI. Trimming cost V 1 base and J 2 bases; bases outside gene matches: 3. The CDR3 bases are TGTGCCAGCTCACCACGGACAGGGTCACAAGAGACCCAGTACTTC. It specifies CASSPRTGSQETQYF.

The genes are TRBV18 and TRBJ1-6; D not resolved. Trimming removed 3 bases at V and 7 bases at J, with 13 bases between. The CDR3 loop spans 15 amino acids. Germline V gene data show CDR1 as KGHSH and CDR2 as LQKENI. CDR3 residues: CASSPGTNNNSPLHF. CDR3 in DNA: TGTGCCAGCTCACCGGGAACAAACAACAATTCACCCCTCCACTTT.

Ten or more counts support this clonotype. The chain employs TRBV5-5 and TRBJ2-1, with D possibly TRBD1 on 6 matching bases. The germline V and J ends were trimmed by 4 bases and 4 bases, with 15 bases remaining between them. The CDR3 runs 15 residues. CDR1 is SGHKS and CDR2 is YYEKEE in the germline V gene (reference sequence). In DNA form, the CDR3 reads TGTGCCAGCAGCGGCCAGGGGATAATGTACAATGAGCAGTTCTTC. Protein product: CASSGQGIMYNEQFF.

The sample holds many counts of this clonotype. The chain joins TRBV28 to TRBJ2-2; D is undetermined. The V gene's germline CDR1 is MDHEN and CDR2 SYDVKM. Trimming shortened V by 6 bases and J by 6 bases, and 11 bases separated the two germline ends. The CDR3 is made up of 13 amino acids. CDR3 sequence reads: CASSLLTPGELFF. CDR3 DNA sequence: TGTGCCAGCAGCTTACTCACGCCCGGGGAGCTGTTTTTT.

The chain combines TRBV5-5 with TRBJ2-7; no clear D gene. Germline values: CDR1 SGHKS, CDR2 YYEKEE (reference sequence). Trimming removed 1 base at V and 2 bases at J, with 10 bases between. The CDR3 runs 14 residues. The CDR3 spells CASSLFGEPYEQYF. The DNA for the CDR3 is TGTGCCAGCAGCTTGTTTGGGGAACCCTACGAGCAGTACTTC.

The chain is built from TRBV20-1 and TRBJ1-5, with 9 nucleotides matching TRBD1. This CDR3 has 13 amino acids. V was pared by 4 bases and J by 6 bases, with 4 bases of the junction left unmatched. Germline CDR1 is DFQATT and CDR2 is SNEGSKA (reference sequence). In nucleotides, the CDR3 is TGCAGTGCTACCCCGACAGGGGGTCAGCCCCAGCATTTT. Its protein product is CSATPTGGQPQHF.

This clonotype came up many times. The rearrangement uses TRBV6-1 and TRBJ2-3, with TRBD2 identical over 11 bases. V shed 4 bases, J shed 1 base, and the junction held 1 base outside the gene matches. CDR3 size: 15 residues. Germline V gene lookup returns CDR1 MNHNS and CDR2 SASEGT. DNA for the CDR3: TGTGCCAGCAGTGCGACTAGCGGGGGCACAGATACGCAGTATTTT. Encoded protein: CASSATSGGTDTQYF.

This chain joins TRBV30 and TRBJ2-7; the D gene could be TRBD1 or TRBD2 (5 bases each). The CDR3 runs 14 residues. CDR1 is GTSNPN, CDR2 SVGIG, per germline (reference sequence). Deletions cut 5 bases from V and 5 bases from J, with 19 bases between. The CDR3: CAWALGTVGNEQYF. The CDR3 region has the DNA TGTGCCTGGGCTCTAGGGACGGTAGGAAACGAGCAGTACTTC.

This clonotype was detected many times. V and J are TRBV6-5 and TRBJ2-5; D is unresolved. This CDR3 spans 13 amino acids. The germline CDR1 and CDR2 sequences are MNHEY and SVGAGI. The V end was cut by 2 bases, the J end by 5 bases, with 9 bases between. The CDR3 DNA follows: TGTGCCAGCAGTTACGACACGGTGGAGACCCAGTACTTC. Its protein is CASSYDTVETQYF.

The chain links TRBV6-1 to TRBJ1-6, with 7 nucleotides matching TRBD1. The V segment lost 4 bases and the J segment 5 bases; nucleotides outside the gene matches: 5. The germline gives CDR1 MNHNS, CDR2 SASEGT. The CDR3 is 15 residues long. This chain's CDR3 is CASSASGTDNSPLHF. The CDR3 nucleotides read TGTGCCAGCAGTGCCTCCGGGACAGATAATTCACCCCTCCACTTT.

This clonotype was seen a handful of times. CDR3: CASSERGRGGGNTIYF. The CDR3 bases are TGTGCCAGCAGTGAACGGGGGCGAGGAGGCGGAAACACCATATATTTT. The chain is built from TRBV2 and TRBJ1-3; D possibly corresponds to TRBD1 (6 bases). The CDR3 totals 16 residues. V gave up 2 bases and J gave up 4 bases, with 15 bases separating them. Germline lookup yields CDR1 SNHLY and CDR2 FYNNEI.

This clonotype occurred a few times. The V call is TRBV11-2, the J call TRBJ1-1; tentative D call: TRBD1 (6 bases). Trimming cost V 2 bases and J 0 bases, with 13 bases left between them. Per the germline V gene, CDR1 is SGHAT and CDR2 is FQNNGV. The CDR3 has 16 amino acids. The CDR3 is CASSLWQGRLNTEAFF. CDR3 nucleotide sequence: TGTGCCAGCAGCTTATGGCAGGGGCGACTGAACACTGAAGCTTTCTTT.

The V gene is TRBV10-2, the J gene TRBJ2-1; weak D call: TRBD2 (6 bases). This CDR3 is built from 13 residues. V lost 6 bases and J 10 bases, leaving 16 bases between the germline ends. The germline V gene encodes CDR1 WSHSY and CDR2 SAAADI. In DNA, the CDR3 is TGCGCCAGCAGCAACGGGTATGGGGGGGAGCAGTTCTTC. It translates to CASSNGYGGEQFF.